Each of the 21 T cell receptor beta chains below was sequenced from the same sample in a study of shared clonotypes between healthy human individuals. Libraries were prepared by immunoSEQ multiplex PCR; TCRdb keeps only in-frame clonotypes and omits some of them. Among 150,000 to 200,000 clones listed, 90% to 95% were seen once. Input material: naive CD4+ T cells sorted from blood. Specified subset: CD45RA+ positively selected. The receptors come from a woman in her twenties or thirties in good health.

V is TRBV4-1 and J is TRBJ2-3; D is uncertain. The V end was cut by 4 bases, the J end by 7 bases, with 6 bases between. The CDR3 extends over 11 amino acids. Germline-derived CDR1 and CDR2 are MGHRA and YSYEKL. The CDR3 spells CASSLGYTQYF. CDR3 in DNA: TGCGCCAGCAGCCTAGGCTATACGCAGTATTTT.

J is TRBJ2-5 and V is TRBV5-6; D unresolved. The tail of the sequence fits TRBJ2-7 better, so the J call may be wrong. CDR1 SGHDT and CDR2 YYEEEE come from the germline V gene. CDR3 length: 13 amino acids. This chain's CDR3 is CASSLGQNYEQYF. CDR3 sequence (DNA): TGTGCCAGCAGCTTGGGGCAGAACTACGAGCAGTACTTC.

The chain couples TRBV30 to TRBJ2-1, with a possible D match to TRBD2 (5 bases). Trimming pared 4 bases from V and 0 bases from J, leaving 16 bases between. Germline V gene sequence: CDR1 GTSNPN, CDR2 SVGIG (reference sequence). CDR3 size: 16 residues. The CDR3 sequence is CAWNEGVISSYNEQFF. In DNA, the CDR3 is TGTGCCTGGAACGAGGGCGTCATAAGCTCCTACAATGAGCAGTTCTTC.

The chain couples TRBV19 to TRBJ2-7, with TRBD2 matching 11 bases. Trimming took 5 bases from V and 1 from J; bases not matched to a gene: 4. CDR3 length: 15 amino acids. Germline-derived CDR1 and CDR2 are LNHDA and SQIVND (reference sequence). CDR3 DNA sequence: TGTGCCAGTAGTCAGACTAGCGGGGCGTCCTACGAGCAGTACTTC. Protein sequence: CASSQTSGASYEQYF.

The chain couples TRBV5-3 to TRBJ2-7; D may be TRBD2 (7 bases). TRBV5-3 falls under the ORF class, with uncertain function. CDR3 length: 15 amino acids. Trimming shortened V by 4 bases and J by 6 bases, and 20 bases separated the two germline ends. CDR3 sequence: CARSPTRGAIGEQYF. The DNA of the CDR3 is TGTGCCAGAAGCCCCACCCGGGGGGCGATAGGCGAGCAGTACTTC.

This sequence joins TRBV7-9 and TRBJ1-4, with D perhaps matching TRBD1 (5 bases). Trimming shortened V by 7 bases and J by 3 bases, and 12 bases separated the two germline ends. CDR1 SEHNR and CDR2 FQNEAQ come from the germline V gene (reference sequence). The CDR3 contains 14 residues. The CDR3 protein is CASNDRGANEKLFF. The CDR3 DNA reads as TGTGCCAGCAACGACAGAGGGGCTAATGAAAAACTGTTTTTT. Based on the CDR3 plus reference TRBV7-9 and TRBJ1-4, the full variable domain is DTGVSQNPRHKITKRGQNVTFRCDPISEHNRLYWYRQTLGQGPEFLTYFQNEAQLEKSRLLSDRFSAERPKGSFSTLEIQRTEQGDSAMYLCASNDRGANEKLFFGSGTQLSVL.

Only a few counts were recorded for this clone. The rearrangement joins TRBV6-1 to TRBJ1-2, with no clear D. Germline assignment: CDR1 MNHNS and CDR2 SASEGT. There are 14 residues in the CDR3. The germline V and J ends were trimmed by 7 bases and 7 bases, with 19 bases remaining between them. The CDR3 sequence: CASIHPGQSVGYTF. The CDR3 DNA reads TGTGCCAGCATCCACCCCGGTCAGTCGGTTGGCTACACCTTC.

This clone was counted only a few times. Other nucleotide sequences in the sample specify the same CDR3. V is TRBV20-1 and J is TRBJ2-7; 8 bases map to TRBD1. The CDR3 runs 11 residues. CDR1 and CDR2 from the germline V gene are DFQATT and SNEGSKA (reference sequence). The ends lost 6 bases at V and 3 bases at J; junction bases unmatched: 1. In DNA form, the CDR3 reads TGCAGTGCAGGACAGGGCTACGAGCAGTACTTC. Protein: CSAGQGYEQYF.

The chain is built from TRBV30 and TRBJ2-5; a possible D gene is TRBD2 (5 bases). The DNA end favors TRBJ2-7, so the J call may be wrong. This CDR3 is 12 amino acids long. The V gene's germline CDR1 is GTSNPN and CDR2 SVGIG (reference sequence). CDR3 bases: TGTGCCTGGAGTGTCTCGGGATACGAGCAGTACTTC. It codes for CAWSVSGYEQYF.

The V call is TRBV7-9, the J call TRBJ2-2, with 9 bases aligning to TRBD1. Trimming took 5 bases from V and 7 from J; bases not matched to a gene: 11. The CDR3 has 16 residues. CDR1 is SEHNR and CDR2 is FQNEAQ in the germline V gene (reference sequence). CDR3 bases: TGTGCCAGCAGCCCCTATCGGACAGGGGTTGTCGGGGAGCTGTTTTTT. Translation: CASSPYRTGVVGELFF. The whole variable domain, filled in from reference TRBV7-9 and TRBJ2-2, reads DTGVSQNPRHKITKRGQNVTFRCDPISEHNRLYWYRQTLGQGPEFLTYFQNEAQLEKSRLLSDRFSAERPKGSFSTLEIQRTEQGDSAMYLCASSPYRTGVVGELFFGEGSRLTVL.

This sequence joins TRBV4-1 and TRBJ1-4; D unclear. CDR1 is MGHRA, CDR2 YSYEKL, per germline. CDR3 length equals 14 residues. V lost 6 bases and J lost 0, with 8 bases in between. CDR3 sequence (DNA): TGCGCCAGCAGAAGAACATCAACTAATGAAAAACTGTTTTTT. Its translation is CASRRTSTNEKLFF.

This CDR3 reads CASRIKRAEAFF. DNA of the CDR3: TGTGCCAGCAGGATCAAAAGGGCTGAAGCTTTCTTT. V usage is TRBV7-3 and J usage is TRBJ1-1; D is unresolved. The ends were cut back, 6 bases at V and 6 bases at J, with 11 bases in the middle. Germline-derived CDR1 and CDR2 are SGHTA and FQGTGA. This CDR3 spans 12 amino acids.

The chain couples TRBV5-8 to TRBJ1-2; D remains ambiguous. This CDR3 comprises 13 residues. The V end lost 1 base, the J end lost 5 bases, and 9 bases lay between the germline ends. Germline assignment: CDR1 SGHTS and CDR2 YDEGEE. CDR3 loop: CASSLQRGYGYTF. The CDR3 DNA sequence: TGTGCCAGCAGCTTGCAGAGAGGGTATGGCTACACCTTC.

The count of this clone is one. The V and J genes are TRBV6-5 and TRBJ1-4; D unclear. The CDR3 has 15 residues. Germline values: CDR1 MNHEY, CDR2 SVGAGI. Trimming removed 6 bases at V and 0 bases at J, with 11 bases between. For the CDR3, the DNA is TGTGCCAGCAGACCTACAGCAGCAACTAATGAAAAACTGTTTTTT. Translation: CASRPTAATNEKLFF.

CDR3 region: CASSEGYRGSEQYF. The CDR3, as DNA: TGTGCCAGCAGTGAAGGATACAGGGGGAGCGAGCAGTACTTC. The chain employs TRBV2 and TRBJ2-7; TRBD1 aligns across 8 bases. Trimming at V came to 1 base and at J to 6 bases, leaving 5 bases not matched to a gene. This CDR3 region has 14 residues. Germline V lookup: CDR1 SNHLY, CDR2 FYNNEI.

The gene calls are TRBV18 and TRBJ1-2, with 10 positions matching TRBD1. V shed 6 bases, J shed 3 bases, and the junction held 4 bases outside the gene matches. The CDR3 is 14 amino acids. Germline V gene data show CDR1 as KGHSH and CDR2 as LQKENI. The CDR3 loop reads CASSDGTGDYGYTF. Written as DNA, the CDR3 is TGTGCCAGCTCGGATGGGACAGGGGACTATGGCTACACCTTC.

CDR3 sequence (DNA): TGTGCCAGCAGCTCTTCCCGTAGCTCCTACAATGAGCAGTTCTTC. Residues: CASSSSRSSYNEQFF. This rearrangement joins TRBV11-2 to TRBJ2-1; the D is unclear. In germline, CDR1 is SGHAT, CDR2 FQNNGV. The length of the CDR3 is 15 residues. Trimming removed 4 bases at V and 0 bases at J, with 10 bases between.

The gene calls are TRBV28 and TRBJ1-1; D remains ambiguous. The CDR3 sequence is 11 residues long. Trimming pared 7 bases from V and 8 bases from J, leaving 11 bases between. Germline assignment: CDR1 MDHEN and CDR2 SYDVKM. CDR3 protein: CASIVSSEAFF. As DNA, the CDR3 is TGTGCCAGCATCGTGTCGAGCGAAGCTTTCTTT. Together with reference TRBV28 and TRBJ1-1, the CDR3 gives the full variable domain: DVKVTQSSRYLVKRTGEKVFLECVQDMDHENMFWYRQDPGLGLRLIYFSYDVKMKEKGDIPEGYSVSREKKERFSLILESASTNQTSMYLCASIVSSEAFFGQGTRLTVV.

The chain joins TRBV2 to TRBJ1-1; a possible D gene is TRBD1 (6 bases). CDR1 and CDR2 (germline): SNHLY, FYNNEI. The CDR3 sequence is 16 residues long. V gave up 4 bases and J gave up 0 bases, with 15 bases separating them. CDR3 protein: CASSALGAVLNTEAFF. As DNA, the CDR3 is TGTGCCAGCAGTGCTTTGGGGGCAGTACTGAACACTGAAGCTTTCTTT.

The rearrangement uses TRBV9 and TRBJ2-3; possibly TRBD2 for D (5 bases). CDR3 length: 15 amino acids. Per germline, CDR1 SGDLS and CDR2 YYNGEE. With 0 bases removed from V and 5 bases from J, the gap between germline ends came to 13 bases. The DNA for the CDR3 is TGTGCCAGCAGCGTAGCGGGGAAGGTGATAGATACGCAGTATTTT. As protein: CASSVAGKVIDTQYF. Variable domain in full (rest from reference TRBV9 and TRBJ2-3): DSGVTQTPKHLITATGQRVTLRCSPRSGDLSVYWYQQSLDQGLQFLIQYYNGEERAKGNILERFSAQQFPDLHSELNLSSLELGDSALYFCASSVAGKVIDTQYFGPGTRLTVL.

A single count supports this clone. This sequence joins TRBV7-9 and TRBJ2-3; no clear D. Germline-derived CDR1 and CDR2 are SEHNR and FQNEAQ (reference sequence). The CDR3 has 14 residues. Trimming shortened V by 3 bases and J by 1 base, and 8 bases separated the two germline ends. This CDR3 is CASSFSSGTDTQYF. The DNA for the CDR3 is TGTGCCAGCAGCTTTTCCTCCGGCACAGATACGCAGTATTTT.